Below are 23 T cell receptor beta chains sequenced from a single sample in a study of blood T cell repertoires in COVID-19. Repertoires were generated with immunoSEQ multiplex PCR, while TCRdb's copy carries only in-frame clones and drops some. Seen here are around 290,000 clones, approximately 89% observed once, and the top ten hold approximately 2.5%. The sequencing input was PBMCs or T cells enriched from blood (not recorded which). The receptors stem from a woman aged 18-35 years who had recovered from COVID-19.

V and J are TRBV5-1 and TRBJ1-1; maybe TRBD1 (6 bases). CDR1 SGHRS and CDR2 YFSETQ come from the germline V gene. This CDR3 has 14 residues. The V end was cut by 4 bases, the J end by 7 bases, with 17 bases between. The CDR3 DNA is TGCGCCAGCAGCGCAATACAGGGTCTGGGTGAAGCTTTCTTT. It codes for CASSAIQGLGEAFF.

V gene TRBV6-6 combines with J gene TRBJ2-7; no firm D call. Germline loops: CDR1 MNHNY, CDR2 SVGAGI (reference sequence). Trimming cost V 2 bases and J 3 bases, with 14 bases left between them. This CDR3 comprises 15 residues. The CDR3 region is CASSYGDNSIYEQYF. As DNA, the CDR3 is TGTGCCAGCAGTTACGGCGACAACTCCATCTACGAGCAGTACTTC.

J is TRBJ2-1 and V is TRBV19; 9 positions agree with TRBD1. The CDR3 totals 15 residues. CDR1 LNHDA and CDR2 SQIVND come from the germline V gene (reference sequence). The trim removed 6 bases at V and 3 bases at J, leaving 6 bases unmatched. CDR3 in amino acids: CASSLTGGDYNEQFF. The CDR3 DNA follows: TGTGCCAGTAGCCTTACAGGGGGCGACTACAATGAGCAGTTCTTC.

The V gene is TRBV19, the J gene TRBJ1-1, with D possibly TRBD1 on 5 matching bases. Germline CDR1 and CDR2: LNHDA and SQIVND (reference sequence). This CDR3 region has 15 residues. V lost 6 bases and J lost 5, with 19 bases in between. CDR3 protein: CASSDPGGGRTEAFF. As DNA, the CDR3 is TGTGCCAGTAGCGATCCCGGGGGAGGGCGAACTGAAGCTTTCTTT.

The CDR3 here is CASSSPRDRAHEQYF. In nucleotides, the CDR3 is TGTGCCAGCAGTTCCCCTCGGGACAGGGCCCACGAGCAGTACTTC. The chain joins TRBV6-2 or TRBV6-3 to TRBJ2-7, with 9 positions matching TRBD1. Germline CDR1 and CDR2: MNHEY and SVGEGT. V dropped 4 bases and J dropped 5; count of bases not matched to a gene: 9. This CDR3 contains 15 residues.

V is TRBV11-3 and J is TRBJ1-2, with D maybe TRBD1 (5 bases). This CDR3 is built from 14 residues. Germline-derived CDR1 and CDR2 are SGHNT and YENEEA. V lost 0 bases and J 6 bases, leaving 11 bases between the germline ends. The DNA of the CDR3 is TGTGCCAGCAGCTTAGATCGAAGGGGTCATGGCTACACCTTC. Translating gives CASSLDRRGHGYTF.

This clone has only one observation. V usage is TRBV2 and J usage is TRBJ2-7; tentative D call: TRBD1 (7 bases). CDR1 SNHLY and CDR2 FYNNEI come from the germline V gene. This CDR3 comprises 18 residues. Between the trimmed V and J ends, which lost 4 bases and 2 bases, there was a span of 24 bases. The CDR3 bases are TGTGCCAGCAGTGCCGGGACAGCTGGCAGGGGGGCCACCTACGAGCAGTACTTC. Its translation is CASSAGTAGRGATYEQYF.

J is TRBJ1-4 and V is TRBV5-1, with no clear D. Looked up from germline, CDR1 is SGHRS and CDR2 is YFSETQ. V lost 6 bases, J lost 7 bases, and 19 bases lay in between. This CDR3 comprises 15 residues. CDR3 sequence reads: CASTEDGRIGEKLFF. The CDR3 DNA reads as TGCGCCAGCACCGAAGACGGGAGGATCGGTGAAAAACTGTTTTTT.

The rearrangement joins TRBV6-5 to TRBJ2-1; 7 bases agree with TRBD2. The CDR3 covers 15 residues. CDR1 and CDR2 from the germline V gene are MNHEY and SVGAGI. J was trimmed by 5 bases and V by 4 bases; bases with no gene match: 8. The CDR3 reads CASSFLGAGDNEQFF. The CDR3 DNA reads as TGTGCCAGCAGTTTCCTGGGTGCGGGGGACAATGAGCAGTTCTTC.

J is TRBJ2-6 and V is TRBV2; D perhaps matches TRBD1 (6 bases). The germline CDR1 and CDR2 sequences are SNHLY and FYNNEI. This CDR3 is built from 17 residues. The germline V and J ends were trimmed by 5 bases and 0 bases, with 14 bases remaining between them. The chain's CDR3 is CASSPQGNLSGANVLTF. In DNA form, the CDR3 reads TGTGCCAGCAGTCCACAGGGAAACCTCTCTGGGGCCAACGTCCTGACTTTC.

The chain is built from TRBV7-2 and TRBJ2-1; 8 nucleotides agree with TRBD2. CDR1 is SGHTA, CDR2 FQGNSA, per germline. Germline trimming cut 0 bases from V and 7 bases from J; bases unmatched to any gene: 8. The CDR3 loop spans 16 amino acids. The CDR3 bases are TGTGCCAGCAGCTTAGCTCGCCCGGGGGGGCGAAATGAGCAGTTCTTC. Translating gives CASSLARPGGRNEQFF.

Here the CDR3 reads CASSLRPESSYEQYF. The CDR3 DNA sequence: TGTGCCAGCAGCTTACGTCCCGAGAGCTCCTACGAGCAGTACTTC. This chain connects TRBV11-3 to TRBJ2-7, with unresolved D. The CDR3 length is 15 residues. Trimming cost V 2 bases and J 0 bases, with 11 bases left between them. CDR1 and CDR2 (germline): SGHNT, YENEEA.

The CDR3 region is CASTGRSGRATDTQYF. The CDR3 bases are TGTGCCAGCACCGGACGGAGCGGGAGGGCCACAGATACGCAGTATTTT. The chain has TRBV7-9 and TRBJ2-3, with 10 bases that match TRBD2. CDR1 SEHNR and CDR2 FQNEAQ come from the germline V gene (reference sequence). The V and J ends lost 7 bases and 2 bases, in that order; junction bases with no gene match: 9. The CDR3 is 16 amino acids.

CDR3 amino acids: CASSDSATNEKLFF. The CDR3 nucleotides are TGTGCCAGCAGCGACAGCGCAACTAATGAAAAACTGTTTTTT. V and J are TRBV28 and TRBJ1-4; possibly TRBD1 for D (5 bases). CDR3 size: 14 residues. V lost 6 bases to trimming and J lost 0 bases, with 8 bases between them. Germline loops: CDR1 MDHEN, CDR2 SYDVKM.

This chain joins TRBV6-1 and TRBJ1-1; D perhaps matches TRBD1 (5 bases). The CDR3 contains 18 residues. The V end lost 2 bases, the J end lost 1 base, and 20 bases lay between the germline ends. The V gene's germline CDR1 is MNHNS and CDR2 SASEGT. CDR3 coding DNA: TGTGCCAGCAGTGAATTGGTGGGGCAGGGCGGTAAGAACACTGAAGCTTTCTTT. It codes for CASSELVGQGGKNTEAFF.

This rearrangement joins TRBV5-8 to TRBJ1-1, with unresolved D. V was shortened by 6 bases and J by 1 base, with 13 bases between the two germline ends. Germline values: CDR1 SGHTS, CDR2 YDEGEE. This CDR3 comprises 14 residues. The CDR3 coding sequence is TGTGCCAGCACGGGCCGGACTGCGAACACTGAAGCTTTCTTT. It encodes CASTGRTANTEAFF.

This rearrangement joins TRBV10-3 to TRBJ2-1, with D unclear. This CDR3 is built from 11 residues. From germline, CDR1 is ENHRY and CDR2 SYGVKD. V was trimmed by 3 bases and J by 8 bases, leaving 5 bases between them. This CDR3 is CAISDYDEQFF. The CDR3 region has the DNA TGTGCCATCAGTGATTATGATGAGCAGTTCTTC.

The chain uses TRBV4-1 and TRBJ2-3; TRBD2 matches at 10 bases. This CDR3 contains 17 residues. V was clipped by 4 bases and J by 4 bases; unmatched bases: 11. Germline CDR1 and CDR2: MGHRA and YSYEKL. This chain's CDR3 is CASSRDLTSGAPDTQYF. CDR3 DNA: TGCGCCAGCAGCCGTGACCTCACTAGCGGGGCCCCAGATACGCAGTATTTT.

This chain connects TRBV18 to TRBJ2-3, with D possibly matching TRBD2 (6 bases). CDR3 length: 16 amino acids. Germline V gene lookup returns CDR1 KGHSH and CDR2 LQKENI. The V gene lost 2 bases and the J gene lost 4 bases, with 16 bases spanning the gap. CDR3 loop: CASSPMGLQASDTQYF. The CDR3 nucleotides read TGTGCCAGCTCACCAATGGGACTCCAAGCTTCAGATACGCAGTATTTT.

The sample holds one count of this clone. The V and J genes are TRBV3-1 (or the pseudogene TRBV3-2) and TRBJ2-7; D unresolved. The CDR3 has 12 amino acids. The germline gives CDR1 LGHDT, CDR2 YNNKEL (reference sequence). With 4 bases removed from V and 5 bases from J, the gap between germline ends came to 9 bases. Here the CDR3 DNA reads TGTGCCAGCAGCCGGAGAGACCACGAGCAGTACTTC. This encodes CASSRRDHEQYF.

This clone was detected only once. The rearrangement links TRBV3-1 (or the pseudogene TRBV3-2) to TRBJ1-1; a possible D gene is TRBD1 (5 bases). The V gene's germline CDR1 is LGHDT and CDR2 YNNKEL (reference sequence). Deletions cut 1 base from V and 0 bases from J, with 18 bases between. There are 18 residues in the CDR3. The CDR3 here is CASSQVLRGAEMNTEAFF. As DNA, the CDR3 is TGTGCCAGCAGCCAAGTTTTAAGGGGCGCAGAGATGAACACTGAAGCTTTCTTT.

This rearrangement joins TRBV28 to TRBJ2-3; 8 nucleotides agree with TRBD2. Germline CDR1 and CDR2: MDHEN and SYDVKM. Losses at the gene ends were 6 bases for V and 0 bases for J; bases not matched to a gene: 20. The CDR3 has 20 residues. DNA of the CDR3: TGTGCCAGCAGGCTCCCGGGCCCGGCGTTGGCTAGCGGGAGCACAGATACGCAGTATTTT. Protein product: CASRLPGPALASGSTDTQYF.

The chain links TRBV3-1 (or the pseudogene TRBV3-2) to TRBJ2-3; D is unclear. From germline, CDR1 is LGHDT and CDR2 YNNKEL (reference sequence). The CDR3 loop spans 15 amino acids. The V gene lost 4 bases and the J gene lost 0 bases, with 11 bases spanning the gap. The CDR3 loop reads CASSRAAASTDTQYF. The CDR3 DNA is TGTGCCAGCAGCCGGGCCGCCGCTAGCACAGATACGCAGTATTTT.